Below, one T cell receptor (beta chain) is given with its context. This clonotype was detected many times. No cognate antigen has been identified for it. No much larger clone is present one base from it, and per-base qualities are unavailable. The sample is drawn from a study of regulatory T cells in long-lasting Graves disease listed by TCRdb under 2021. A note on the overall study: Persistent Graves' disease was defined as antithyroid drug treatment for over 5 years with persistently positive TSH receptor autoantibodies. Persistent Graves' disease patients were compared with newly diagnosed Graves' disease patients by peripheral blood TCR sequencing and RNA sequencing. The study was registered as a clinical trial and conducted in China. A total of roughly 35 samples underwent TCR sequencing: about 13 from persistent and some 20 from newly diagnosed Graves' disease patients. In the clinical cohort, patients with persistent Graves' disease had used antithyroid drugs for an average of roughly ten years. What the work shows at the level of the full study, not this receptor alone: Persistent patients shared more public clonotypes among themselves (under 3,000) than newly diagnosed patients did (about 970). Only peripheral blood was studied, because thyroid tissue, the primary lesion, was inaccessible. Sequencing and analysis were limited to the TCR beta chain. The authors acknowledged the small sample size as a limitation that may reduce accuracy. Compared with newly diagnosed patients, persistent Graves' disease patients had lower TCR Shannon entropy and fewer highly expanded clones, which suggests clonal expansion. Persistent disease showed preferential use of TRBV28, TRBJ1-2 and TRBJ2-5, whereas newly diagnosed disease favored TRBV20-1 and TRBJ2-1.

Library generation was performed with multiplex PCR. Sequencing took place on an Illumina HiSeq 4000. TCR beta libraries were built with iRepertoire HTBI primers and Arm-PCR amplification of CDR3 regions. Gel purification was performed on PCR products prior to sequencing. In the source study's methods: Across samples, 55 to 80 TRBV and 12 to 15 TRBJ segments were identified and used for gene usage analysis of CDR3 amino acid clonotypes. COPE and FqMerger were used to merge the filtered high-quality paired reads into contigs. Contigs were aligned with BLAST to IMGT TRBV, TRBD and TRBJ reference genes, and CDR3 was defined per IMGT. Any clonotype with a frequency above 0.1% was classified as a highly expanded clone. Repertoire diversity was measured by Shannon entropy, and V-J evenness by the Gini coefficient. A clonotype was considered public if more than one individual shared it. In-frame beta chains were kept once TCRdb had trimmed the public reads at Q25 with fastp and called clones with MiXCR. Under each unique CDR3 protein, matching rows form one entry showing the most common genes and DNA. V and J calls and clone size were set by TCRdb, not the authors. The sample table holds 350,000 to 450,000 distinct CDR3 sequences, of which 20% to 25% were seen once. 25% to 35% of the sample belongs to the ten largest clones.

Taken from cysteine to phenylalanine, the CDR3 has 16 residues. Of all the DNA, just the CDR3 is kept, 48 bases in frame from base 1. V is trimmed back by 3 bases and J by 6 bases, and the junction contains 8 bases that no gene match accounts for. CDR1 ENHRY and CDR2 SYGVKD are derived from the germline V gene. In light of the paper, this sample's time point label describes: persistent/refractory GD, antithyroid drugs over 5 years with positive TRAb. For both TCR sequencing and RNA sequencing, RNA was extracted from PBMCs in TRIzol. The diagnosis of Graves' disease was made according to American Thyroid Association guidelines. Patients were recruited from an endocrinology department in Xi'an, China. Each patient gave 8.5 to 9.5 milliliters of peripheral blood, collected in an EDTA anticoagulant tube. Ficoll Paque Plus density gradient separation was used to isolate PBMCs, and no additional T cell sorting was done. RNA quality was checked with an Agilent 2100 Bioanalyzer and agarose gel, and concentration with a NanoDrop 2000.

This clonotype originated in a woman aged 40 to 50 with Graves disease. Donor details come from another sample of the same person, matched by shared clones. The chain is made from TRBV10-3 and TRBJ2-2; 9 central bases correspond to TRBD1. The sample consisted of peripheral blood mononuclear cells (PBMCs), taken when the disease was refractory, from a patient treated with antithyroid drugs. The CDR3 has the sequence CAISDSGTGRSGELFF. The DNA is as follows: TGTGCCATCAGTGATTCGGGGACAGGGAGGTCCGGGGAGCTGTTTTTT.